The 27 T cell receptor beta chains listed next were all sequenced from one sample in a study of beta chain features in type 1 diabetes. Expressed TCRB transcripts were sequenced after all isolated RNA was converted to cDNA. Sequencing used immunoSEQ multiplex PCR; TCRdb keeps in-frame clones, though not all of them. The table has under 300,000 clones, 7.5% to 9.5% seen once. The sample comprised central memory CD4+ T cells from blood. These receptors all come from a woman under 30 in good health.

The chain carries TRBV29-1 and TRBJ1-2; D is uncertain. V shed 3 bases and J shed 4 bases, with 3 bases lying between them. The CDR3 runs 10 residues. Germline V gene data show CDR1 as SQVTM and CDR2 as ANQGSEA. CDR3 DNA sequence: TGCAGCGTTGACAGCTATGGCTACACCTTC. Translation: CSVDSYGYTF.

The chain combines TRBV30 with TRBJ2-7, with D uncertain. Germline V gives CDR1 GTSNPN, CDR2 SVGIG (reference sequence). V dropped 1 base and J dropped 0 bases, with 10 bases sitting between them. The CDR3 runs to 14 residues. The chain's CDR3 is CAWSEVSTSYEQYF. CDR3 nucleotide sequence: TGTGCCTGGAGTGAGGTATCGACCTCCTACGAGCAGTACTTC. The full variable domain, in which reference TRBV30 and TRBJ2-7 provide the parts outside the CDR3, is SQTIHQWPATLVQPVGSPLSLECTVEGTSNPNLYWYRQAAGRGLQLLFYSVGIGQISSEVPQNLSASRPQDRQFILSSKKLLLSDSGFYLCAWSEVSTSYEQYFGPGTRLTVT.

V and J are TRBV7-2 and TRBJ1-2; D not certain. This CDR3 has 11 amino acids. Germline CDR1 SGHTA, CDR2 FQGNSA. Trimming shortened V by 4 bases and J by 7 bases, and 7 bases separated the two germline ends. The CDR3 DNA reads as TGTGCCAGCAGCTCCTCTCGTGGCTACACCTTC. It encodes CASSSSRGYTF.

This clone appeared a few times. This chain links TRBV7-3 with TRBJ2-1; 7 nucleotides line up with TRBD2. The CDR3 runs to 17 residues. Germline CDR1 is SGHTA and CDR2 is FQGTGA. The trim removed 2 bases at V and 1 base at J, leaving 8 bases unmatched. CDR3 DNA sequence: TGTGCCAGCAGCTTATACGGTCTAGCGGAATCCTACAATGAGCAGTTCTTC. This codes for CASSLYGLAESYNEQFF. The complete variable domain, with remaining parts taken from reference TRBV7-3 and TRBJ2-1, reads GAGVSQTPSNKVTEKGKYVELRCDPISGHTALYWYRQSLGQGPEFLIYFQGTGAADDSGLPNDRFFAVRPEGSVSTLKIQRTERGDSAVYLCASSLYGLAESYNEQFFGPGTRLTVL.

This clone was detected ten times or more. This chain uses TRBV19 with TRBJ1-2; maybe TRBD1 (5 bases). V was clipped by 5 bases and J by 8 bases, with 15 bases between them. Germline-derived CDR1 and CDR2 are LNHDA and SQIVND (reference sequence). The length of the CDR3 is 13 residues. For the CDR3, the DNA is TGTGCCAGTAGTTCCTTCGGGGGGAACGGCTACACCTTC. Translation gives CASSSFGGNGYTF. Full variable domain (remainder filled in from reference TRBV19 and TRBJ1-2): DGGITQSPKYLFRKEGQNVTLSCEQNLNHDAMYWYRQDPGQGLRLIYYSQIVNDFQKGDIAEGYSVSREKKESFPLTVTSAQKNPTAFYLCASSSFGGNGYTFGSGTRLTVV.

This clone was seen a handful of times. The chain has TRBV15 and TRBJ2-2; possible D gene TRBD1, 6 bases. The CDR3 extends over 14 amino acids. V lost 0 bases to trimming and J lost 8 bases, with 10 bases between them. The germline gives CDR1 LNHNV, CDR2 YYDKDF (reference sequence). The CDR3 DNA follows: TGTGCCACCAGCAGAGATAGGACAGCGGGGGAGCTGTTTTTT. It yields the protein CATSRDRTAGELFF.

The CDR3: CASSPTRLSRGHTNYGYTF. In DNA form, the CDR3 reads TGTGCCAGCAGTCCTACCCGCCTTTCCCGGGGCCATACTAACTATGGCTACACCTTC. The chain couples TRBV28 to TRBJ1-2; the D gene is possibly TRBD1 (5 bases). V lost 5 bases, J lost 0 bases, and 25 bases lay in between. The CDR3 totals 19 residues. Per the germline V gene, CDR1 is MDHEN and CDR2 is SYDVKM.

This chain connects TRBV7-3 to TRBJ1-5; 7 bases are shared with TRBD1. Losses at the gene ends were 4 bases for V and 9 bases for J; bases not matched to a gene: 6. This CDR3 has 13 residues. In germline, CDR1 is SGHTA, CDR2 FQGTGA. CDR3 sequence (DNA): TGTGCCAGCAGCTCGGGGCCAGGGGGGCCCCAGCATTTT. Its translation: CASSSGPGGPQHF.

The chain has TRBV15 and TRBJ1-1; D is unclear. Trimming took off 1 base at V and 0 bases at J, with 9 bases between the two ends. This CDR3 has 15 residues. Germline values: CDR1 LNHNV, CDR2 YYDKDF (reference sequence). The CDR3 DNA follows: TGTGCCACCAGCAGAGCGGTAGGGATGAACACTGAAGCTTTCTTT. It is translated as CATSRAVGMNTEAFF. The whole variable domain, remainder taken from reference TRBV15 and TRBJ1-1, is DAMVIQNPRYQVTQFGKPVTLSCSQTLNHNVMYWYQQKSSQAPKLLFHYYDKDFNNEADTPDNFQSRRPNTSFCFLDIRSPGLGDTAMYLCATSRAVGMNTEAFFGQGTRLTVV.

This chain links TRBV11-3 with TRBJ2-2; no firm D call. Trimming took off 5 bases at V and 6 bases at J, with 13 bases between the two ends. There are 14 residues in the CDR3. Germline CDR1 SGHNT, CDR2 YENEEA. The CDR3 loop reads CASSPTRSAGELFF. In DNA form, the CDR3 reads TGTGCCAGCAGCCCAACAAGGTCGGCCGGGGAGCTGTTTTTT.

The chain joins TRBV2 to TRBJ1-2; a possible D gene is TRBD1 (5 bases). Trimming shortened V by 4 bases and J by 4 bases, and 16 bases separated the two germline ends. The germline V gene encodes CDR1 SNHLY and CDR2 FYNNEI. CDR3 length: 15 amino acids. CDR3 sequence (DNA): TGTGCCAGCAGTGTAACTCGGGGGTTTACCTATGGCTACACCTTC. Its translation: CASSVTRGFTYGYTF. Full variable domain (rest looked up from reference TRBV2 and TRBJ1-2): EPEVTQTPSHQVTQMGQEVILRCVPISNHLYFYWYRQILGQKVEFLVSFYNNEISEKSEIFDDQFSVERPDGSNFTLKIRSTKLEDSAMYFCASSVTRGFTYGYTFGSGTRLTVV.

There are a few counts of this clone. V usage is TRBV28 and J usage is TRBJ2-2; D not certain. CDR3 length equals 14 residues. Germline-derived CDR1 and CDR2 are MDHEN and SYDVKM. Trimming pared 7 bases from V and 8 bases from J, leaving 17 bases between. CDR3 sequence (DNA): TGTGCCAGCACCAGGTCCTCACACCTAGGGGAGCTGTTTTTT. The encoded protein is CASTRSSHLGELFF.

The rearrangement uses TRBV28 and TRBJ1-5; TRBD1 might be the D (5 bases). The CDR3 length is 14 residues. Trimming took 7 bases from V and 1 from J, leaving 11 bases between them. Germline lookup yields CDR1 MDHEN and CDR2 SYDVKM. The CDR3 nucleotides are TGTGCCAGCATGGGGGTGCCCAGCAATCAGCCCCAGCATTTT. Its protein product is CASMGVPSNQPQHF.

This clone has only a few counts. The J gene is TRBJ1-4, the V gene TRBV6-1; D remains ambiguous. Trimming removed 5 bases at V and 0 bases at J, with 10 bases between. Germline V gene sequence: CDR1 MNHNS, CDR2 SASEGT. The length of the CDR3 is 15 residues. This chain's CDR3 is CASSPTDATNEKLFF. In DNA, the CDR3 is TGTGCCAGCAGTCCCACCGACGCAACTAATGAAAAACTGTTTTTT.

Only a few counts were recorded for this clone. This chain links TRBV6-5 with TRBJ2-1; 9 positions match TRBD2. The germline CDR1 and CDR2 sequences are MNHEY and SVGAGI. The CDR3 is made up of 16 amino acids. J was trimmed by 5 bases and V by 4 bases; bases with no gene match: 9. CDR3: CASSSRLADPHNEQFF. The DNA of the CDR3 is TGTGCCAGCAGTTCCCGACTAGCGGACCCTCACAATGAGCAGTTCTTC.

This clone showed up just a few times. This sequence joins TRBV20-1 and TRBJ1-6; a weak D match, TRBD1 (6 bases). Trimming removed 5 bases at V and 14 bases at J, with 13 bases between. The CDR3 is 11 amino acids. Germline V gives CDR1 DFQATT, CDR2 SNEGSKA (reference sequence). The CDR3 region has the DNA TGCAGTGCTCCAGGACAGAGGGCCCTCCACTTT. As protein: CSAPGQRALHF.

The V gene is TRBV28, the J gene TRBJ1-2, with unresolved D. V lost 1 base and J lost 6, with 12 bases in between. The CDR3 contains 14 residues. Germline V gives CDR1 MDHEN, CDR2 SYDVKM. The CDR3: CASSLSWLVNGYTF. The CDR3, as DNA: TGTGCCAGCAGTTTATCTTGGTTGGTCAATGGCTACACCTTC.

V and J are TRBV6-7 and TRBJ2-6; no clear D. TRBV6-7 is an open reading frame, and its role is uncertain. This CDR3 has 16 amino acids. V was trimmed by 5 bases and J by 4 bases, leaving 15 bases between them. The CDR3, as DNA: TGTGCCAGCAGTCCCCCATGGCCGCGGGGGGCCAACGTCCTGACTTTC. Translation: CASSPPWPRGANVLTF.

The V call is TRBV9, the J call TRBJ1-2; D ambiguous. V gave up 3 bases and J gave up 1 base, with 13 bases separating them. The germline V gene has CDR1 SGDLS and CDR2 YYNGEE. The CDR3 contains 15 residues. CDR3 region: CASSEGGDFNYGYTF. The CDR3 nucleotides are TGTGCCAGCAGCGAGGGCGGAGACTTTAACTATGGCTACACCTTC.

Notes on this clone: At one boundary the junction diverges from the germline segment, which might be a read error. The genes are TRBV28 and TRBJ1-5; D remains ambiguous. CDR1 and CDR2 from the germline V gene are MDHEN and SYDVKM. This CDR3 is 12 amino acids long. CDR3 region: CASSLYTQPQQF. CDR3 DNA sequence: TGTGCCAGCAGCCTATACACCCAGCCCCAGCAATTT.

V usage is TRBV13 and J usage is TRBJ2-1; possible D gene TRBD2, 6 bases. This CDR3 comprises 17 residues. The germline CDR1 and CDR2 sequences are PRHDT and FYEKMQ (reference sequence). Trimming stripped 4 bases from V and 0 bases from J, with 16 bases between. This chain's CDR3 is CASSSDPLAISYNEQFF. CDR3 in DNA: TGTGCCAGCAGCTCCGACCCCCTAGCGATCTCCTACAATGAGCAGTTCTTC.

This clone occurred a few times. V gene TRBV7-8 combines with J gene TRBJ1-1; D perhaps matches TRBD1 (5 bases). The CDR3 covers 14 residues. Germline V gives CDR1 SGHVS, CDR2 FQNEAQ. The germline V and J ends were trimmed by 3 bases and 4 bases, with 12 bases remaining between them. DNA of the CDR3: TGTGCCAGCAGCTTTAATAGGGGATCCACTGAAGCTTTCTTT. Translating it yields CASSFNRGSTEAFF.

The chain links TRBV27 to TRBJ2-7, with TRBD1 identical over 11 bases. The CDR3 loop spans 14 amino acids. Germline loops: CDR1 MNHEY, CDR2 SMNVEV (reference sequence). Trimming cost V 6 bases and J 4 bases; bases outside gene matches: 5. The CDR3 bases are TGTGCCAGCAGGAGGACAGGGGGCGGTTACGAGCAGTACTTC. It yields the protein CASRRTGGGYEQYF.

This clone was seen more than once but under ten times. Written as DNA, the CDR3 is TGTGCCAGTAGCCTGGACAAAGACCTGAACACTGAAGCTTTCTTT. Its protein is CASSLDKDLNTEAFF. The chain links TRBV19 to TRBJ1-1; TRBD1 is a possible D gene (5 bases). Trimming removed 6 bases from V and 0 bases from J, with 14 bases in between. This CDR3 is 15 amino acids long. Looked up from germline, CDR1 is LNHDA and CDR2 is SQIVND (reference sequence).

Here the CDR3 DNA reads TGCAGCGTCCAGACAGGAGGCACAGATACGCAGTATTTT. Amino acid sequence: CSVQTGGTDTQYF. V and J are TRBV29-1 and TRBJ2-3, with D perhaps matching TRBD1 (6 bases). CDR1 is SQVTM, CDR2 ANQGSEA, per germline. The CDR3 totals 13 residues. Trimming removed 6 bases at V and 1 base at J, with 11 bases between.

This chain uses TRBV6-5 with TRBJ1-6, with D unclear. The CDR3 consists of 13 residues. Between the trimmed V and J ends, which lost 7 bases and 7 bases, there was a span of 11 bases. Germline V lookup: CDR1 MNHEY, CDR2 SVGAGI. CDR3 bases: TGTGCCAGCAAACTCGGCTCGAATTCACCCCTCCACTTT. As protein: CASKLGSNSPLHF.

This clone was recorded many times. The gene calls are TRBV6-1 and TRBJ1-2; D uncertain. CDR3 length: 13 amino acids. Trimming took off 7 bases at V and 7 bases at J, with 16 bases between the two ends. Germline V gene lookup returns CDR1 MNHNS and CDR2 SASEGT. The DNA of the CDR3 is TGTGCCAGCATCTTAAGCGAATTTAGTGGCTACACCTTC. It is translated as CASILSEFSGYTF.